The 22 T cell receptor beta chains reported below all come from one sample, sequenced in a study of shared clonotypes between healthy human individuals. Profiling relied on immunoSEQ multiplex PCR, and the TCRdb table lists in-frame clones only, not all of them. The sample holds almost 750,000 clones, over 60% seen once. What was sequenced was memory CD4+ T cells sorted from blood. Regarding subset: CD45RA-negative fraction. The receptors were sampled from a woman in her twenties or thirties in good health.

This clone was detected only a few times. A read error may account for a junction end that differs from germline. The rearrangement links TRBV19 to TRBJ2-7; 10 nucleotides align to TRBD2. Germline CDR1 reads LNHDA; CDR2 reads SQIVND (reference sequence). The CDR3 has 14 residues. The CDR3: CASRIAGGPYEQYF. In DNA form, the CDR3 reads TGTGCCAGTAGGATAGCGGGAGGTCCCTACGAGCAGTACTTC.

The chain links TRBV5-8 to TRBJ2-1, with 13 bases matching TRBD2. Losses at the gene ends were 3 bases for V and 9 bases for J; bases not matched to a gene: 6. From germline, CDR1 is SGHTS and CDR2 YDEGEE. The CDR3 covers 15 residues. For the CDR3, the DNA is TGTGCCAGCAGCTACCGGACTAGCGGGAGTTTTGAGCAGTTCTTC. This codes for CASSYRTSGSFEQFF.

CDR3 loop: CATGHARGYEQYF. Written as DNA, the CDR3 is TGTGCCACCGGACACGCACGGGGCTACGAGCAGTACTTC. V gene TRBV28 combines with J gene TRBJ2-7; possibly TRBD1 or TRBD2 for D (5 bases each). The CDR3 is 13 amino acids. Trimming pared 10 bases from V and 3 bases from J, leaving 16 bases between. Germline-derived CDR1 and CDR2 are MDHEN and SYDVKM. The variable domain in full, with the rest retrieved from reference TRBV28 and TRBJ2-7, is DVKVTQSSRYLVKRTGEKVFLECVQDMDHENMFWYRQDPGLGLRLIYFSYDVKMKEKGDIPEGYSVSREKKERFSLILESASTNQTSMYLCATGHARGYEQYFGPGTRLTVT.

This sequence joins TRBV6-5 and TRBJ2-5; unclear D gene. The CDR3 contains 13 residues. V lost 10 bases and J 3 bases, leaving 15 bases between the germline ends. Germline-derived CDR1 and CDR2 are MNHEY and SVGAGI. CDR3 coding DNA: TGTGCCACCTTCCGGGCTGCTGAAGAGACCCAGTACTTC. This gives the protein CATFRAAEETQYF.

The chain carries TRBV18 and TRBJ2-7; TRBD1 matches 8 bases. The CDR3 has 15 residues. J lost 5 bases, V lost 4 bases, and 10 bases had no gene match. Germline-derived CDR1 and CDR2 are KGHSH and LQKENI. The CDR3 nucleotides are TGTGCCAGCTCACTAATTGACAGGGGTATGAACGAGCAGTACTTC. Its protein product is CASSLIDRGMNEQYF.

The V gene is TRBV4-1, the J gene TRBJ2-1; 16 bases match TRBD2. Germline V gene lookup returns CDR1 MGHRA and CDR2 YSYEKL. CDR3 size: 19 residues. J lost 9 bases, V lost 4 bases, and 15 bases had no gene match. The CDR3 bases are TGCGCCAGCAGCCCGGGACTAGCGGGAGGGCCGGGGCGGGGTGCTGAGCAGTTCTTC. This sequence encodes CASSPGLAGGPGRGAEQFF.

The rearrangement links TRBV11-2 to TRBJ2-5; D may be TRBD1 (6 bases). There are 15 residues in the CDR3. Germline V gene lookup returns CDR1 SGHAT and CDR2 FQNNGV. Trimming stripped 5 bases from V and 5 bases from J, with 18 bases between. The CDR3 sequence is CASSHGNRVVETQYF. The CDR3 DNA reads TGTGCCAGCAGCCACGGTAACAGGGTGGTTGAGACCCAGTACTTC.

J is TRBJ1-3 and V is TRBV5-8, with 7 nucleotides matching TRBD1. Germline values: CDR1 SGHTS, CDR2 YDEGEE. The V gene end was trimmed by 3 bases and the J gene end by 2 bases; junction bases not matched to a gene: 8. The CDR3 runs to 16 residues. As DNA, the CDR3 is TGTGCCAGCAGCTCAAGACAGGGTCTCGCTGGAAACACCATATATTTT. Translating it yields CASSSRQGLAGNTIYF.

This clone appeared a few times. This chain links TRBV28 with TRBJ1-5, with D maybe TRBD1 (5 bases). V was pared by 1 base and J by 0 bases, with 13 bases between. The CDR3 contains 17 residues. Germline lookup yields CDR1 MDHEN and CDR2 SYDVKM. The CDR3 is CASSLSWGRDSNQPQHF. As DNA, the CDR3 is TGTGCCAGCAGTTTATCGTGGGGCAGGGATAGCAATCAGCCCCAGCATTTT.

The CDR3 bases are TGTGCCAGCGGGCCGACTAGCGGGAGTCACATTCAGTACTTC. Translating it yields CASGPTSGSHIQYF. V usage is TRBV28 and J usage is TRBJ2-4; TRBD2 matches 12 bases. In germline, CDR1 is MDHEN, CDR2 SYDVKM. The length of the CDR3 is 14 residues. Germline trimming cut 8 bases from V and 8 bases from J; bases unmatched to any gene: 7.

The rearrangement uses TRBV28 and TRBJ1-2, with 7 nucleotides matching TRBD1. The CDR3 is 16 residues long. The J segment lost 8 bases and the V segment lost 2 bases, leaving 14 bases of the junction unmatched. Germline V gene sequence: CDR1 MDHEN, CDR2 SYDVKM. The CDR3 reads CASSLTGTAILGGYTF. DNA for the CDR3: TGTGCCAGCAGTTTAACAGGGACAGCCATCCTTGGGGGCTACACCTTC.

V is TRBV5-1 and J is TRBJ2-7, with 9 bases fitting TRBD2. The CDR3 contains 15 residues. V trimming: 7 bases; J trimming: 5 bases; junction bases outside the gene matches: 13. Germline CDR1 is SGHRS and CDR2 is YFSETQ. In DNA, the CDR3 is TGCGCCAGCTCATCGGCTAGCGGGATCCTAGACGAGCAGTACTTC. Protein sequence: CASSSASGILDEQYF.

This clone was seen only a few times. The chain's CDR3 is CASSSIVPSGRAQETQYF. The CDR3 bases are TGTGCCAGCAGTTCCATAGTACCTAGCGGGAGAGCTCAAGAGACCCAGTACTTC. The gene calls are TRBV28 and TRBJ2-5, with TRBD2 matching 10 bases. From germline, CDR1 is MDHEN and CDR2 SYDVKM. Trimming took 4 bases from V and 2 from J; bases not matched to a gene: 13. The CDR3 runs to 18 residues.

Notes on this clone: A much larger clone lies a single base off, so this may be a read error. The chain joins TRBV11-2 to TRBJ2-6; tentatively, D is TRBD2 (6 bases). Trimming cost V 4 bases and J 0 bases, with 7 bases left between them. The CDR3 is made up of 15 amino acids. Looked up from germline, CDR1 is SGHAT and CDR2 is FQNNGV. CDR3 region: CASSSGGSGANVLTF. The CDR3 bases are TGTGCCAGCAGCTCCGGGGGCTCTGGGGCCAACGTCCTGACTTTC.

This clone was detected only once. V gene TRBV27 combines with J gene TRBJ2-7; 14 positions match TRBD2. Germline CDR1 MNHEY, CDR2 SMNVEV (reference sequence). V shed 6 bases, J shed 6 bases, and the junction held 13 bases outside the gene matches. This CDR3 is built from 17 residues. This CDR3 is CASSMTSGRGYSGEQYF. The CDR3, as DNA: TGTGCCAGCAGCATGACTAGCGGGAGGGGATATTCCGGCGAGCAGTACTTC.

The chain uses TRBV7-9 and TRBJ1-5, with TRBD1 matching over 8 bases. After removal of 4 bases from V and 4 bases from J, the junction contained 6 bases not matched to a gene. This CDR3 has 15 residues. Looked up from germline, CDR1 is SEHNR and CDR2 is FQNEAQ (reference sequence). CDR3 residues: CASSSGRQGNQPQHF. CDR3 nucleotide sequence: TGTGCCAGCAGCTCGGGCCGACAGGGGAATCAGCCCCAGCATTTT.

The chain joins TRBV14 to TRBJ2-1, with 11 bases matching TRBD2. CDR1 SGHDN and CDR2 FVKESK come from the germline V gene. V was clipped by 6 bases and J by 1 base; unmatched bases: 5. This CDR3 has 16 amino acids. The CDR3 DNA reads as TGTGCCAGCAGAGGGACTAGCGGCATTTCCTACAATGAGCAGTTCTTC. It translates to CASRGTSGISYNEQFF.

The chain recombines TRBV19 with TRBJ2-5, with 9 positions matching TRBD2. The end of the DNA is better explained by TRBJ2-7, so the J call may be wrong. Germline CDR1 LNHDA, CDR2 SQIVND (reference sequence). The CDR3 is made up of 14 amino acids. CDR3 sequence reads: CASSLAGSSYEQYF. The CDR3 DNA sequence: TGTGCCAGTAGTCTAGCGGGAAGCTCCTACGAGCAGTACTTC.

The V gene is TRBV6-6, the J gene TRBJ1-4; D possibly corresponds to TRBD1 (6 bases). Germline CDR1 is MNHNY and CDR2 is SVGAGI (reference sequence). With 0 bases removed from V and 8 bases from J, the gap between germline ends came to 16 bases. The CDR3 totals 16 residues. The CDR3 DNA reads TGTGCCAGCAGTTACTCGAGTTCCCAGGGACACGAAAAACTGTTTTTT. Residues: CASSYSSSQGHEKLFF.

This sequence joins TRBV29-1 and TRBJ1-1; no clear D. V dropped 1 base and J dropped 6 bases, with 9 bases sitting between them. The CDR3 length is 12 residues. The germline CDR1 and CDR2 sequences are SQVTM and ANQGSEA. The CDR3 DNA follows: TGCAGCGTTGAAGGAAGGGCGCCTGAAGCTTTCTTT. It specifies CSVEGRAPEAFF. The whole variable domain, remainder taken from reference TRBV29-1 and TRBJ1-1, is SAVISQKPSRDICQRGTSLTIQCQVDSQVTMMFWYRQQPGQSLTLIATANQGSEATYESGFVIDKFPISRPNLTFSTLTVSNMSPEDSSIYLCSVEGRAPEAFFGQGTRLTVV.

This sequence joins TRBV5-1 and TRBJ2-7; 14 bases align to TRBD2. Germline lookup yields CDR1 SGHRS and CDR2 YFSETQ. The CDR3 sequence is 20 residues long. J gave up 3 bases and V 2 bases, and 16 bases lay outside the gene matches. This chain's CDR3 is CASSFTYKGTSGSPRYEQYF. CDR3 bases: TGCGCCAGCAGCTTCACATATAAAGGGACTAGCGGGAGCCCCCGCTACGAGCAGTACTTC.

The chain combines TRBV23-1 with TRBJ1-2; the D is unclear. TRBV23-1 has ORF status, its function being uncertain. The ends were cut back, 3 bases at V and 1 base at J, with 6 bases in the middle. This CDR3 has 13 amino acids. The CDR3 spells CASSQGSNYGYTF. DNA of the CDR3: TGCGCCAGCAGTCAGGGCAGTAACTATGGCTACACCTTC.